These 23 T cell receptor beta chains share one sample of origin, sequenced in a study of T cells in Graves' hyperthyroidism and ophthalmopathy. TCR beta CDR3 regions were amplified from RNA transcripts. An initial round of RT-PCR targeting the TCR CDR3 relied on the HTBI primer set. TCRdb re-derived calls from the multiplex PCR reads in MiXCR, one entry per CDR3 protein. Of around 700,000 distinct CDR3 sequences listed, about 19% are singletons. Input material: blood. The receptors originated from a woman aged 50 to 65 with Graves' hyperthyroidism that later progressed to Graves' ophthalmopathy.

The sample holds many counts of this clonotype. V is TRBV9 and J is TRBJ2-3; 8 positions match TRBD2. V shed 0 bases, J shed 0 bases, and the junction held 0 bases outside the gene matches. Germline V gives CDR1 SGDLS, CDR2 YYNGEE. The CDR3 contains 15 residues. CDR3 loop: CASSVGGGSTDTQYF. The CDR3 nucleotides read TGTGCCAGCAGCGTAGGCGGGGGGAGCACAGATACGCAGTATTTT.

The chain joins TRBV7-9 to TRBJ1-1, with D hard to call. The CDR3 runs to 15 residues. V lost 4 bases and J 1 base, leaving 13 bases between the germline ends. Germline CDR1 SEHNR, CDR2 FQNEAQ (reference sequence). The CDR3 protein is CASSYQERGNTEAFF. In nucleotides, the CDR3 is TGTGCCAGCAGCTACCAGGAGCGCGGGAACACTGAAGCTTTCTTT.

At least ten counts were recorded for this clonotype. The genes are TRBV5-5 and TRBJ2-1; D is unresolved. V lost 1 base, J lost 6 bases, and 14 bases lay in between. Germline V gene sequence: CDR1 SGHKS, CDR2 YYEKEE (reference sequence). This CDR3 spans 15 amino acids. CDR3: CASSLYAGLGNEQFF. The CDR3 nucleotides read TGTGCCAGCAGCTTGTACGCAGGCCTGGGCAATGAGCAGTTCTTC.

The CDR3 loop is CASRRGQSTDTQYF. The CDR3 DNA reads TGTGCCAGCAGGAGGGGACAGAGCACAGATACGCAGTATTTT. The J gene is TRBJ2-3, the V gene TRBV27, with 7 bases aligning to TRBD1. The CDR3 contains 14 residues. Trimming took 6 bases from V and 0 from J; bases not matched to a gene: 3. The germline gives CDR1 MNHEY, CDR2 SMNVEV (reference sequence).

This clonotype was observed many times. The V gene is TRBV30, the J gene TRBJ1-1; D is unresolved. V was pared by 4 bases and J by 11 bases, with 14 bases between. The CDR3 runs 11 residues. Germline-derived CDR1 and CDR2 are GTSNPN and SVGIG (reference sequence). The CDR3 DNA is TGTGCCTGGAAACAGTCCTCCCTGGCTTTCTTT. It encodes CAWKQSSLAFF.

The table lists this clonotype with many counts. J is TRBJ2-3 and V is TRBV5-1, with D possibly being TRBD2 (5 bases). The germline V gene encodes CDR1 SGHRS and CDR2 YFSETQ. The CDR3 extends over 15 amino acids. V shed 0 bases and J shed 6 bases, with 14 bases lying between them. The CDR3 DNA is TGCGCCAGCAGCTTGGCAGCGGTTAAAGGGGATACGCAGTATTTT. This sequence encodes CASSLAAVKGDTQYF.

This clonotype has a count of ten or more. This chain joins TRBV7-6 and TRBJ2-5; weak D call: TRBD2 (6 bases). V lost 3 bases and J lost 4, with 15 bases in between. Per the germline V gene, CDR1 is SGHVS and CDR2 is FNYEAQ. The CDR3 extends over 15 amino acids. The CDR3 coding sequence is TGTGCCAGCAGCTTCGGAGGGAACGGCCCAGAGACCCAGTACTTC. Translation gives CASSFGGNGPETQYF.

V usage is TRBV6-8 and J usage is TRBJ1-1, with 11 nucleotides matching TRBD1. CDR3 length equals 13 residues. CDR1 is MNHGY and CDR2 is SAAAGT in the germline V gene. J lost 6 bases, V lost 5 bases, and 2 bases had no gene match. The chain's CDR3 is CASSGQGAPEAFF. Here the CDR3 DNA reads TGTGCCAGCAGTGGACAGGGGGCCCCTGAAGCTTTCTTT.

The chain recombines TRBV9 with TRBJ1-3; weak D call: TRBD1 (6 bases). In germline, CDR1 is SGDLS, CDR2 YYNGEE. With 4 bases removed from V and 2 bases from J, the gap between germline ends came to 16 bases. The CDR3 is made up of 16 amino acids. CDR3: CASSKAEGTTGNTIYF. Here the CDR3 DNA reads TGTGCCAGCAGCAAAGCCGAAGGGACAACTGGAAACACCATATATTTT.

This clonotype was found a few times. The chain combines TRBV5-1 with TRBJ2-7; a weak D match, TRBD1 (6 bases). The CDR3 consists of 14 residues. The germline V and J ends were trimmed by 2 bases and 2 bases, with 11 bases remaining between them. The germline CDR1 and CDR2 sequences are SGHRS and YFSETQ. The CDR3 DNA follows: TGCGCCAGCAGCTTCCGACAGGAACCCTACGAGCAGTACTTC. It specifies CASSFRQEPYEQYF.

This clonotype was recorded many times. The rearrangement uses TRBV27 and TRBJ1-5; perhaps TRBD1 as D (5 bases). The CDR3 has 13 residues. V lost 6 bases, J lost 3 bases, and 9 bases lay in between. CDR1 MNHEY and CDR2 SMNVEV come from the germline V gene (reference sequence). CDR3: CASSLGVNQPQHF. The CDR3 bases are TGTGCCAGCAGCTTAGGGGTCAATCAGCCCCAGCATTTT.

This clonotype was observed at least ten times. V usage is TRBV20-1 and J usage is TRBJ2-5, with TRBD2 matching over 7 bases. This CDR3 region has 18 residues. J lost 2 bases, V lost 3 bases, and 18 bases had no gene match. Germline lookup yields CDR1 DFQATT and CDR2 SNEGSKA (reference sequence). DNA for the CDR3: TGCAGTGCTAGTCCCCCCCGAGCGGGAACCACACTACAAGAGACCCAGTACTTC. This sequence encodes CSASPPRAGTTLQETQYF.

In nucleotides, the CDR3 is TGTGCCAGCCGGACTAGCGGGGGCCAGAACACCGGGGAGCTGTTTTTT. Protein: CASRTSGGQNTGELFF. The V and J genes are TRBV18 and TRBJ2-2, with TRBD2 identical over 13 bases. The CDR3 is made up of 16 amino acids. V was clipped by 8 bases and J by 1 base; unmatched bases: 4. From germline, CDR1 is KGHSH and CDR2 LQKENI.

This clonotype was seen only a few times. The genes are TRBV4-2 and TRBJ1-2; D is possibly TRBD1 (6 bases). Germline CDR1 LGHNA, CDR2 YNFKEQ. V lost 3 bases and J lost 4, with 12 bases in between. The CDR3 consists of 14 residues. For the CDR3, the DNA is TGTGCCAGCAGCCAGAACCAGGGGTTCTATGGCTACACCTTC. Its protein product is CASSQNQGFYGYTF.

This clonotype appeared many times. The chain employs TRBV7-2 and TRBJ2-5, with TRBD2 identical over 12 bases. CDR1 is SGHTA and CDR2 is FQGNSA in the germline V gene. CDR3 length: 16 residues. The V segment lost 5 bases and the J segment 2 bases; nucleotides outside the gene matches: 6. The CDR3, as DNA: TGTGCCAGCAGCCTCGCCGGGACTAGCGGGCAAGAGACCCAGTACTTC. Translated: CASSLAGTSGQETQYF.

V usage is TRBV29-1 and J usage is TRBJ1-1; D is undetermined. The CDR3 length is 12 residues. The V and J ends lost 4 bases and 0 bases respectively, with 6 bases between them. Germline V gene data show CDR1 as SQVTM and CDR2 as ANQGSEA. The CDR3 DNA reads TGCAGCGTTGTCGGGATGAACACTGAAGCTTTCTTT. It is translated as CSVVGMNTEAFF. Looking up the rest from reference TRBV29-1 and TRBJ1-1 gives the full variable domain: SAVISQKPSRDICQRGTSLTIQCQVDSQVTMMFWYRQQPGQSLTLIATANQGSEATYESGFVIDKFPISRPNLTFSTLTVSNMSPEDSSIYLCSVVGMNTEAFFGQGTRLTVV.

The V gene is TRBV12-3 or TRBV12-4, the J gene TRBJ1-5; D gene uncertain. V shed 8 bases and J shed 5 bases, with 10 bases lying between them. The CDR3 length is 12 residues. CDR3 sequence (DNA): TGTGCCAGCGCGGGTGGCGATCAGCCCCAGCATTTT. It translates to CASAGGDQPQHF.

In this sample, this clonotype turned up many times. V is TRBV6-1 and J is TRBJ2-2; 9 bases match TRBD1. Germline V gives CDR1 MNHNS, CDR2 SASEGT. The J segment lost 4 bases and the V segment lost 5 bases, leaving 8 bases of the junction unmatched. This CDR3 has 16 amino acids. The CDR3 sequence is CASSTTGGGGTGELFF. CDR3 DNA sequence: TGTGCCAGCAGTACCACAGGGGGCGGTGGCACCGGGGAGCTGTTTTTT.

Ten or more counts support this clonotype. This CDR3 is CSVPPARSSNTEAFF. The CDR3 DNA reads TGCAGCGTCCCCCCGGCGCGTAGCTCGAACACTGAAGCTTTCTTT. The chain uses TRBV29-1 and TRBJ1-1; D not resolved. The germline V gene has CDR1 SQVTM and CDR2 ANQGSEA. This CDR3 has 15 residues. The germline V and J ends were trimmed by 6 bases and 1 base, with 18 bases remaining between them.

This clonotype came up many times. This sequence joins TRBV3-1 and TRBJ2-3; 8 positions match TRBD1. CDR3 length equals 14 residues. J lost 6 bases, V lost 0 bases, and 2 bases had no gene match. The V gene's germline CDR1 is LGHDT and CDR2 YNNKEL (reference sequence). The CDR3 spells CASSQDRTGDTQYF. The CDR3 DNA sequence: TGTGCCAGCAGCCAAGATAGGACAGGGGATACGCAGTATTTT.

This clonotype was found many times. This chain uses TRBV6-1 with TRBJ1-1, with D hard to call. CDR1 and CDR2 from the germline V gene are MNHNS and SASEGT. The CDR3 totals 13 residues. The ends were cut back, 6 bases at V and 5 bases at J, with 13 bases in the middle. The CDR3 loop is CASSRTLTTEAFF. The CDR3 DNA reads as TGTGCCAGCAGCCGGACCCTTACGACTGAAGCTTTCTTT.

The chain employs TRBV20-1 and TRBJ1-5; 7 bases line up with TRBD1. The junction had 4 bases not matched to a gene; V was cut back by 6 bases and J by 2 bases. Germline CDR1 is DFQATT and CDR2 is SNEGSKA (reference sequence). The CDR3 spans 13 residues. CDR3 protein: CSAVGQGNQPQHF. Here the CDR3 DNA reads TGCAGTGCCGTCGGACAGGGCAATCAGCCCCAGCATTTT.

The chain joins TRBV7-2 to TRBJ2-7; possible D gene TRBD1, 6 bases. CDR3 length: 15 residues. Germline V gene sequence: CDR1 SGHTA, CDR2 FQGNSA. V lost 5 bases to trimming and J lost 1 base, with 15 bases between them. CDR3: CASSPRQVLSYEQYF. CDR3 sequence (DNA): TGTGCCAGCAGCCCGCGACAGGTTCTGTCCTACGAGCAGTACTTC.